This T cell receptor (beta chain) was observed in a study of shared clonotypes between healthy human individuals (dated by TCRdb to the early 2020s). Background for the entire study: The cohort included three men and a couple of women between 18 and 49 years of age. Different laboratories and diverse techniques were used to prepare libraries and sequence TCR repertoires, to increase sequencing depth and limit assay-specific biases. To estimate repertoire size and how much clonotypes are shared between individuals, the study performed deep sequencing of blood TCR repertoires from about five healthy adults. Per donor, three plates each were used for CD4 naive and CD4 memory, two for CD8 naive, and one for CD8 memory. Between about 0.8 and 8.9 billion PBMCs per donor were obtained by leukapheresis.

This clone was observed a single time. Its antigen is not yet known. Base qualities were left out, and no much larger clone turns up one base away. CD8 naive samples were obtained by positive selection for CCR7 among CD45RO-negative cells, yielding a CD45RA+CCR7+ population from which TemRA cells were excluded. Healthy HIV-negative adults with no recently reported acute infections or vaccinations were included as donors. Every donor was a Caucasian adult living in Nashville, Tennessee, USA. After blood collection by leukapheresis, PBMCs were isolated using Ficoll-Histopaque density gradient centrifugation and then cryopreserved in the vapor phase of liquid nitrogen. Analytical flow cytometry was used to check the purity and quantity of each magnetically sorted T cell population. Genomic DNA was isolated from each sorted fraction and quantified by UV absorbance on a Nanodrop 2000c. Using the deep immunoSEQ assay, multiplex PCR amplified TCR CDR3 regions from genomic DNA. For each cell subset, the extracted genomic DNA was distributed evenly across all wells of several immunoSEQ 96-well plates, and each plate served as one replicate. For sorted subsets, each replicate PCR was loaded with 200 ng genomic DNA, equivalent to about 33,000 T cell genomes. The purified libraries were quantified using a Qubit 3.0 fluorometer, sized with a Bioanalyzer 2100, and then quantified again using the KAPA Library Quantification kit. Every immunoSEQ 96-well plate was sequenced on a separate single-read 150-cycle Illumina NextSeq 550 flow cell. Per the original workflow: The immunoSEQ output contained only junctional sequences without quality scores, so filtering could not match that applied to full-length reads. To assign V/J genes and CDR3, sequences were annotated against IMGT germline references using PyIR, a Python wrapper for IgBLAST v1.9. Reads were removed for weak V/J assignments (E-value above 1e-6), missing CDR3, stop codons, out-of-frame junctions, or ambiguous translated residues. V3J clonotypes were defined as sequences sharing an identical inferred V gene, J gene, and CDR3 amino acid sequence. Percentage overlap between repertoires was computed as shared unique clonotypes divided by the size of the smaller repertoire. Richness of each repertoire was evaluated using RTK rarefaction, the Chao1 estimator, and Recon v2.1 estimates of unobserved clonotypes. For all TCRbeta clonotypes obtained by the gDNA method from a handful of donors, generation probabilities were computed with OLGA. Sourced from immuneACCESS, this table was stored by TCRdb with only in-frame sequences that have V and J called. A share of the clones is absent; for the studies checked, an unresolved V gene accounts for under half, and the remainder has no known explanation. D and trimming come from the DNA, and the V and J calls and clone size come from that table. Within this sample are about 580,000 clones, with more than 95% of them counted one time only. The biggest ten clones account for approximately 0.33% of the sample.

The full study reports these points: Larger estimated clonotype richness was generally found for naive subsets than for memory subsets. Based on pairwise subsampling, the degree of clonotype sharing among donors was expected to be affected by sequencing depth. Sampling was restricted to blood, and TCR repertoires in tissues likely differ from the TCR repertoires found in blood. The small number of donors limited the genetic and exposure-history diversity represented. Compared with non-shared clonotypes, clonotypes shared by all four sorted-subset donors had higher generation probabilities. Across four donors, about 5% of naive CD4, roughly 3.4% of naive CD8, under 2.5% of memory CD4, and approximately 0.42% of memory CD8 clonotypes were shared. Even with the large sequencing depth, rarefaction of the sorted-subset datasets indicated that sequencing was incomplete.

The CDR1 and CDR2 encoded by the germline V gene are MNHEY and SVGAGI. Inclusive of the bounding cysteine and phenylalanine, the CDR3 is 15 residues long. This entry keeps only the CDR3 DNA: 45 bases, framed from base 1. Trimming costs V 0 bases and J 2 bases, and their ends lie 11 bases apart. The source of this sequence is a man aged 25-40 years in good health. The sample consisted of naive CD8+ T cells sorted from blood. The cell subset or site label for this specimen denotes: CD45RA+CCR7+. Recombination linked TRBV6-5 to TRBJ2-7; a tentative D call is TRBD2 (6 bases match). The nucleotides read TGTGCCAGCAGTTACTCGACCGGGAGTCCCTACGAGCAGTACTTC. Its amino acids are CASSYSTGSPYEQYF.